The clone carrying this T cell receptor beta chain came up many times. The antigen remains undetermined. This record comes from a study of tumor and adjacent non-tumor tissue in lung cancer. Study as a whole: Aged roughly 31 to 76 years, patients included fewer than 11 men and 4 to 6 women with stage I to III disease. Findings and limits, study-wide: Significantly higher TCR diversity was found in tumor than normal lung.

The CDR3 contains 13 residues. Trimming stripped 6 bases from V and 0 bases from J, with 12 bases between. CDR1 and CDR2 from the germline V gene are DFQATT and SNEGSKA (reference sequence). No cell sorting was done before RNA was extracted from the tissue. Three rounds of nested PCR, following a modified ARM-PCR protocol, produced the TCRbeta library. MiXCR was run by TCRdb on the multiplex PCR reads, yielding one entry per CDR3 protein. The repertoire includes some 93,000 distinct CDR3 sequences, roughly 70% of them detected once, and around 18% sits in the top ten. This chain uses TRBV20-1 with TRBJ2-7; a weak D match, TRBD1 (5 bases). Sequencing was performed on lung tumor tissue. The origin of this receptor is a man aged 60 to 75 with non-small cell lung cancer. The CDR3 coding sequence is TGCAGTGCCAGTCATAGGGGCTCCTACGAGCAGTACTTC. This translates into CSASHRGSYEQYF.